A single sample gave rise to the 19 T cell receptor beta chains below, sequenced in a study of T cell repertoires in cytomegalovirus infection. A single record per CDR3 protein comes from TCRdb applying MiXCR to the reads. Of about 600,000 distinct CDR3 sequences listed, roughly a quarter are singletons. The sample comprised CD8+ T cells from PBMCs. The source of these receptors is a human donor in good health (CMV status not recorded). Some clones in this sample may be carry-over from other donors' samples.

The V gene is TRBV2, the J gene TRBJ2-1; D is ambiguous. V was shortened by 8 bases and J by 8 bases, with 16 bases between the two germline ends. The CDR3 covers 13 residues. In germline, CDR1 is SNHLY, CDR2 FYNNEI. The CDR3 loop is CASASRPLDEQFF. CDR3 nucleotide sequence: TGTGCCAGCGCCTCCCGGCCCCTCGATGAGCAGTTCTTC.

About this clonotype: The CDR3 ends on some other residue instead of the conserved phenylalanine or tryptophan, so this is likely a read error. The gene calls are TRBV28 and TRBJ2-1; possibly TRBD2 for D (5 bases). Between the trimmed V and J ends, which lost 1 base and 8 bases, there was a span of 15 bases. The CDR3 covers 15 residues. The V gene's germline CDR1 is MDHEN and CDR2 SYDVKM. The CDR3, as DNA: TGTGCCAGCAGTTTATCCCCGGGCCCCGGGGATGAGCAGTTCTTA. Its protein is CASSLSPGPGDEQFL.

Only a few counts were recorded for this clonotype. The rearrangement links TRBV28 to TRBJ2-3; TRBD2 might be the D (6 bases). CDR3 length: 20 residues. V gave up 2 bases and J gave up 2 bases, with 26 bases separating them. Germline V gene lookup returns CDR1 MDHEN and CDR2 SYDVKM. The DNA of the CDR3 is TGTGCCAGCAGTTTAGATAATTGGGGAGGACCGACGTTATTCACAGATACGCAGTATTTT. It yields the protein CASSLDNWGGPTLFTDTQYF. Drawing the rest from reference TRBV28 and TRBJ2-3, the complete variable domain is DVKVTQSSRYLVKRTGEKVFLECVQDMDHENMFWYRQDPGLGLRLIYFSYDVKMKEKGDIPEGYSVSREKKERFSLILESASTNQTSMYLCASSLDNWGGPTLFTDTQYFGPGTRLTVL.

The J gene is TRBJ2-2, the V gene TRBV29-1, with D possibly matching TRBD1 (6 bases). This CDR3 comprises 14 residues. V dropped 6 bases and J dropped 2 bases, with 13 bases sitting between them. CDR1 is SQVTM and CDR2 is ANQGSEA in the germline V gene. CDR3 coding DNA: TGCAGCGTAGTCGGGACAACTAACACCGGGGAGCTGTTTTTT. This codes for CSVVGTTNTGELFF.

This clonotype turned up a few times. This chain uses TRBV5-1 with TRBJ2-5; D may be TRBD2 (6 bases). In germline, CDR1 is SGHRS, CDR2 YFSETQ. CDR3 length: 14 amino acids. Trimming shortened V by 2 bases and J by 0 bases, and 8 bases separated the two germline ends. The CDR3 is CASSLWGDQETQYF. CDR3 sequence (DNA): TGCGCCAGCAGCTTATGGGGGGACCAAGAGACCCAGTACTTC.

This clonotype was observed a few times. The chain links TRBV29-1 to TRBJ2-3, with D uncertain. Between the trimmed V and J ends, which lost 5 bases and 4 bases, there was a span of 22 bases. CDR1 is SQVTM, CDR2 ANQGSEA, per germline. The CDR3 has 16 amino acids. The CDR3 protein is CSVYVSYWIVPDTQYF. In DNA, the CDR3 is TGCAGCGTTTATGTCTCGTACTGGATAGTTCCAGATACGCAGTATTTT.

This clonotype was counted between two and nine times. The chain carries TRBV7-9 and TRBJ2-2; D perhaps matches TRBD2 (5 bases). Looked up from germline, CDR1 is SEHNR and CDR2 is FQNEAQ (reference sequence). Trimming took 8 bases from V and 4 from J, leaving 14 bases between them. The CDR3 consists of 14 residues. CDR3 in amino acids: CASPPAAGTGELFF. CDR3 DNA sequence: TGTGCCAGCCCGCCGGCCGCGGGCACCGGGGAGCTGTTTTTT.

This clonotype was counted between two and nine times. The J gene is TRBJ2-7, the V gene TRBV6-2 or TRBV6-3; D not certain. Germline V CDR1 and CDR2: MNHEY, SVGEGT. V was cut by 4 bases and J by 2 bases, with 21 bases left in between. The CDR3 has 17 amino acids. The CDR3 DNA reads TGTGCCAGCAGTTCTCCCCCCCCCCAGCCGGATACCTACGAGCAGTACGTC. It yields the protein CASSSPPPQPDTYEQYV.

CDR3 DNA: TGTGCCACCAGCCCCACAGGGTGGGGGTTGAACACTGAAGCTTTCTTT. Amino acids: CATSPTGWGLNTEAFF. The J gene is TRBJ1-1, the V gene TRBV15, with D maybe TRBD1 (6 bases). This CDR3 is built from 16 residues. CDR1 and CDR2 (germline): LNHNV, YYDKDF (reference sequence). The V end was cut by 5 bases, the J end by 0 bases, with 16 bases between.

The chain recombines TRBV6-2 or TRBV6-3 with TRBJ1-1, with 7 nucleotides matching TRBD1. The CDR3 totals 16 residues. CDR1 MNHEY and CDR2 SVGEGT come from the germline V gene. Trimming at V came to 8 bases and at J to 4 bases, leaving 16 bases not matched to a gene. Written as DNA, the CDR3 is TGTGCCAGCCGGTATCGGAGACAGGGACTGGGCACTGAAGCTTTCTTT. Translating it yields CASRYRRQGLGTEAFF.

This clonotype was found a few times. The J gene is TRBJ1-2, the V gene TRBV4-1, with D perhaps matching TRBD1 (5 bases). The germline V gene encodes CDR1 MGHRA and CDR2 YSYEKL. This CDR3 has 15 residues. With 0 bases removed from V and 0 bases from J, the gap between germline ends came to 8 bases. The chain's CDR3 is CASSQDRGANYGYTF. CDR3 in DNA: TGCGCCAGCAGCCAAGATAGGGGAGCTAACTATGGCTACACCTTC.

This clonotype turned up a few times. The genes are TRBV7-6 and TRBJ2-2, with TRBD2 identical over 16 bases. The CDR3 has 18 amino acids. The junction had 10 bases not matched to a gene; V was cut back by 5 bases and J by 7 bases. Germline CDR1 reads SGHVS; CDR2 reads FNYEAQ. CDR3 sequence (DNA): TGTGCCAGCAGCCCCGGGACTAGCGGGGGGGCCGTTGGCGGGGAGCTGTTTTTT. It yields the protein CASSPGTSGGAVGGELFF.

The rearrangement links TRBV28 to TRBJ1-1; D ambiguous. The CDR3 has 14 amino acids. Germline CDR1 is MDHEN and CDR2 is SYDVKM. V gave up 3 bases and J gave up 5 bases, with 13 bases separating them. CDR3 DNA sequence: TGTGCCAGCAGTTTCATTGAGACGGGAACTGAAGCTTTCTTT. Amino acids: CASSFIETGTEAFF.

There are a few counts of this clonotype. The chain links TRBV7-9 to TRBJ2-7; the D is unclear. The germline V gene encodes CDR1 SEHNR and CDR2 FQNEAQ (reference sequence). V lost 1 base, J lost 2 bases, and 3 bases lay in between. The CDR3 covers 12 residues. The CDR3 reads CASSLVAYEQYV. The CDR3 nucleotides are TGTGCCAGCAGCTTAGTTGCCTACGAGCAGTACGTC.

This clonotype came up many times. This rearrangement joins TRBV7-2 to TRBJ2-3; D is unresolved. The CDR3 loop spans 18 amino acids. The V gene lost 0 bases and the J gene lost 2 bases, with 18 bases spanning the gap. Germline values: CDR1 SGHTA, CDR2 FQGNSA. The CDR3 DNA follows: TGTGCCAGCAGCTTAGCGGGTTGGGTTGGAAGAGACACAGATACGCAGTATTTT. This codes for CASSLAGWVGRDTDTQYF.

The sample holds many counts of this clonotype. The chain links TRBV14 to TRBJ1-1, with D perhaps matching TRBD1 (6 bases). This CDR3 has 15 residues. The ends were cut back, 5 bases at V and 4 bases at J, with 17 bases in the middle. CDR1 and CDR2 from the germline V gene are SGHDN and FVKESK. In DNA form, the CDR3 reads TGTGCCAGCAGCTCGACCGGGACAATGGTCACTGAAGCTTTCTTT. Protein product: CASSSTGTMVTEAFF.

This clonotype was seen ten or more times. The V gene is TRBV7-9, the J gene TRBJ2-7, with 10 positions matching TRBD1. Germline V CDR1 and CDR2: SEHNR, FQNEAQ (reference sequence). V dropped 5 bases and J dropped 4; count of bases not matched to a gene: 5. The CDR3 consists of 14 residues. This CDR3 is CASSPDRGEYEQYV. CDR3 sequence (DNA): TGTGCCAGCAGCCCGGACAGGGGGGAGTACGAGCAGTACGTC.

The V call is TRBV20-1, the J call TRBJ2-3; the D gene is possibly TRBD2 (6 bases). Germline CDR1 and CDR2: DFQATT and SNEGSKA (reference sequence). The CDR3 runs to 16 residues. V lost 3 bases, J lost 0 bases, and 16 bases lay in between. DNA of the CDR3: TGCAGTGCTAGGGCCCTAGCGAGAATTAGCACAGATACGCAGTATTTT. Translating gives CSARALARISTDTQYF.

The table lists this clonotype with many counts. V is TRBV7-9 and J is TRBJ1-1, with 7 bases that match TRBD1. The germline V gene has CDR1 SEHNR and CDR2 FQNEAQ (reference sequence). The CDR3 length is 14 residues. The V and J ends lost 4 bases and 5 bases, in that order; junction bases with no gene match: 7. Written as DNA, the CDR3 is TGTGCCAGCAGCTCCAGACAGGGTGAAACTGAAGCTTTCTTT. Translation gives CASSSRQGETEAFF.